These 26 T cell receptor beta chains were all obtained from the same sample, sequenced in a study of CD4 T cells in relation to SARS-CoV-2 and coronaviruses. Before the COVID-19 pandemic, during about 2010-2018, CD4+ T cells were taken from unexposed donors. The cells were cultured for 10 days before CD4+ T cells were isolated. Clones were sequenced by immunoSEQ multiplex PCR, and TCRdb holds only the in-frame ones, with some missing. The profile shows around 23,000 clones, 73% of them singletons. These receptors' targets are unknown. Sequences were obtained from CD4+ T cells from PBMCs, cultured in vitro. Receptors originate from a human donor in good health.

The chain has TRBV27 and TRBJ2-7, with 7 bases lining up with TRBD1. J gave up 4 bases and V 6 bases, and 6 bases lay outside the gene matches. CDR3 length: 13 residues. Germline CDR1 is MNHEY and CDR2 is SMNVEV (reference sequence). In DNA, the CDR3 is TGTGCCAGCAGGACCGGGACAGTATACGAGCAGTACTTC. Translating gives CASRTGTVYEQYF.

The CDR3: CASSLGRKTQYF. CDR3 DNA: TGTGCCAGCAGCTTAGGCCGCAAGACCCAGTACTTC. The rearrangement joins TRBV13 to TRBJ2-5, with D unclear. V gave up 0 bases and J gave up 6 bases, with 5 bases separating them. The germline gives CDR1 PRHDT, CDR2 FYEKMQ (reference sequence). The CDR3 spans 12 residues.

As regards this clone: An end of the junction does not agree with germline; a read error may underlie this. The chain couples TRBV7-3 to TRBJ2-3; 8 bases fit TRBD2. This CDR3 comprises 16 residues. CDR1 and CDR2 (germline): SGHTA, FQGTGA. The CDR3 DNA is TGTGCCAGCAGCCTAACTAGCGGCTCTAGCACAGATACGCAGTATTTT. This translates into CASSLTSGSSTDTQYF.

The rearrangement uses TRBV19 and TRBJ1-1; 7 nucleotides line up with TRBD1. After removal of 11 bases from V and 4 bases from J, the junction contained 10 bases not matched to a gene. Looked up from germline, CDR1 is LNHDA and CDR2 is SQIVND (reference sequence). The CDR3 consists of 13 residues. The CDR3 DNA sequence: TGTGCCGCAGCCCGCAGGGGGGTCACTGAAGCTTTCTTT. Translation: CAAARRGVTEAFF.

The CDR3 DNA reads TGTGCCACCACTAAGGCTAGCGGGAGTTTCGGGGAGCTGTTTTTT. Protein product: CATTKASGSFGELFF. The rearrangement joins TRBV19 to TRBJ2-2, with 10 positions matching TRBD2. This CDR3 spans 15 amino acids. Germline CDR1 reads LNHDA; CDR2 reads SQIVND (reference sequence). The ends lost 10 bases at V and 7 bases at J; junction bases unmatched: 12.

The chain combines TRBV14 with TRBJ2-3; 7 nucleotides align to TRBD1. This CDR3 comprises 17 residues. The germline V gene encodes CDR1 SGHDN and CDR2 FVKESK. J lost 1 base, V lost 2 bases, and 9 bases had no gene match. The CDR3 DNA follows: TGTGCCAGCAGCCAAAATGATGGACAGGTGGGCACAGATACGCAGTATTTT. Amino acid sequence: CASSQNDGQVGTDTQYF.

The CDR3 spells CASSLAGDNNQPQHF. The CDR3, as DNA: TGTGCCAGCAGCTTGGCCGGGGATAACAATCAGCCCCAGCATTTT. This chain uses TRBV5-4 with TRBJ1-5, with D uncertain. There are 15 residues in the CDR3. V lost 0 bases and J lost 3, with 10 bases in between. The germline V gene has CDR1 SGHNT and CDR2 YYREEE (reference sequence). Filled out from reference TRBV5-4 and TRBJ1-5, the complete variable domain reads ETGVTQSPTHLIKTRGQQVTLRCSSQSGHNTVSWYQQALGQGPQFIFQYYREEENGRGNFPPRFSGLQFPNYSSELNVNALELDDSALYLCASSLAGDNNQPQHFGDGTRLSIL.

This chain connects TRBV3-1 (or the pseudogene TRBV3-2) to TRBJ1-1, with D tentatively TRBD1 (5 bases). CDR3 length equals 15 residues. The V gene's germline CDR1 is LGHDT and CDR2 YNNKEL (reference sequence). V was shortened by 5 bases and J by 4 bases, with 17 bases between the two germline ends. CDR3: CASSREGYSGTEAFF. CDR3 nucleotides: TGTGCCAGCAGCAGGGAGGGGTATTCGGGCACTGAAGCTTTCTTT.

The chain couples TRBV6-1 to TRBJ2-7; either TRBD1 or TRBD2 may supply D (5 bases each). The V gene's germline CDR1 is MNHNS and CDR2 SASEGT. The CDR3 consists of 16 residues. Trimming left V 3 bases short and J 4 bases short, with 19 bases between. The CDR3 region is CASSELGTEPLYEQYF. CDR3 bases: TGTGCCAGCAGTGAGCTTGGGACGGAACCTTTGTACGAGCAGTACTTC.

This chain connects TRBV4-2 to TRBJ1-1, with 10 bases identical to TRBD1. The V segment lost 2 bases and the J segment 1 base; nucleotides outside the gene matches: 4. Germline values: CDR1 LGHNA, CDR2 YNFKEQ. This CDR3 is built from 16 residues. The CDR3 DNA reads TGTGCCAGCAGCCAACTTGGACAGGGGGGGAACACTGAAGCTTTCTTT. It encodes CASSQLGQGGNTEAFF.

This clone was detected only a few times. The rearrangement links TRBV10-3 to TRBJ2-3, with a possible D match to TRBD2 (5 bases). The CDR3 has 13 residues. Trimming pared 7 bases from V and 3 bases from J, leaving 11 bases between. CDR1 and CDR2 from the germline V gene are ENHRY and SYGVKD. The CDR3 nucleotides read TGTGCCATCACCGGACTCCTGACAGATACGCAGTATTTT. Translating gives CAITGLLTDTQYF.

This clone was seen just once. This chain uses TRBV5-1 with TRBJ1-2; 10 bases fit TRBD1. The CDR3 spans 14 residues. The germline CDR1 and CDR2 sequences are SGHRS and YFSETQ. Trimming took 5 bases from V and 5 from J; bases not matched to a gene: 6. CDR3 coding DNA: TGCGCCAGCAGATCCGGGACAGGGGAATATGGCTACACCTTC. Translating it yields CASRSGTGEYGYTF.

This clone was seen a handful of times. V gene TRBV10-3 combines with J gene TRBJ2-7; 8 bases fit TRBD2. J lost 4 bases, V lost 7 bases, and 9 bases had no gene match. The CDR3 contains 14 residues. The germline gives CDR1 ENHRY, CDR2 SYGVKD. This chain's CDR3 is CAIKVAGPEYEQYF. The CDR3 nucleotides read TGTGCCATCAAAGTAGCGGGACCCGAATACGAGCAGTACTTC.

The CDR3 bases are TGTGCCAGTAGTATCCGAGCAGGGACTAACTCTGGAAACACCATATATTTT. Translating gives CASSIRAGTNSGNTIYF. The rearrangement joins TRBV19 to TRBJ1-3, with D perhaps TRBD1 (5 bases). The CDR3 contains 17 residues. V lost 3 bases, J lost 0 bases, and 15 bases lay in between. Germline CDR1 reads LNHDA; CDR2 reads SQIVND (reference sequence).

CDR3 in DNA: TGTGCCAGCAGCCTTGGCGGGGCCGCCTACGAGCAGTACTTC. Protein: CASSLGGAAYEQYF. The chain has TRBV3-1 (or the pseudogene TRBV3-2) and TRBJ2-7, with D tentatively TRBD2 (6 bases). V was trimmed by 4 bases and J by 2 bases, leaving 12 bases between them. Per germline, CDR1 LGHDT and CDR2 YNNKEL (reference sequence). This CDR3 comprises 14 residues.

The chain uses TRBV2 and TRBJ2-5; the match to TRBD2 covers 15 bases. With V trimmed by 4 bases and J by 5 bases, 5 bases remained unmatched. The length of the CDR3 is 16 residues. Looked up from germline, CDR1 is SNHLY and CDR2 is FYNNEI. The CDR3 region is CASSGTSGRASETQYF. DNA of the CDR3: TGTGCCAGCAGTGGGACTAGCGGGAGGGCCTCCGAGACCCAGTACTTC.

This chain joins TRBV27 and TRBJ1-3; D may be TRBD1 (6 bases). Germline V gene lookup returns CDR1 MNHEY and CDR2 SMNVEV (reference sequence). Trimming took off 5 bases at V and 2 bases at J, with 7 bases between the two ends. This CDR3 has 13 residues. This CDR3 reads CASSKGAGNTIYF. The CDR3 DNA reads as TGTGCCAGCAGTAAGGGGGCTGGAAACACCATATATTTT.

This chain joins TRBV28 and TRBJ2-5; the D gene is possibly TRBD2 (5 bases). CDR1 is MDHEN and CDR2 is SYDVKM in the germline V gene. V lost 2 bases to trimming and J lost 5 bases, with 15 bases between them. There are 15 residues in the CDR3. CDR3 DNA: TGTGCCAGCAGTTTAGATACGAGGGATCGGGAGACCCAGTACTTC. Encoded protein: CASSLDTRDRETQYF.

The V gene is TRBV30, the J gene TRBJ1-4, with 10 bases that match TRBD1. The CDR3 length is 16 residues. With V trimmed by 3 bases and J by 6 bases, 10 bases remained unmatched. Germline lookup yields CDR1 GTSNPN and CDR2 SVGIG (reference sequence). CDR3 DNA: TGTGCCTGGAGACCCCCCGGACAGGGGGTCGATGAAAAACTGTTTTTT. This encodes CAWRPPGQGVDEKLFF.

V usage is TRBV10-3 and J usage is TRBJ2-1, with TRBD2 matching 8 bases. Germline CDR1 is ENHRY and CDR2 is SYGVKD. This CDR3 comprises 16 residues. V lost 3 bases and J lost 5; bases outside the gene matches: 9. The CDR3 coding sequence is TGTGCCATCAGTGACATACTAGCGGAGTCAAACAATGAGCAGTTCTTC. Its protein product is CAISDILAESNNEQFF.

The chain links TRBV5-6 to TRBJ1-1; D gene uncertain. V lost 1 base to trimming and J lost 1 base, with 5 bases between them. This CDR3 region has 13 residues. CDR1 and CDR2 (germline): SGHDT, YYEEEE. The CDR3 DNA is TGTGCCAGCAGCTTGCCAGGGAACACTGAAGCTTTCTTT. Translating it yields CASSLPGNTEAFF.

V usage is TRBV2 and J usage is TRBJ2-6; D gene unclear. Germline lookup yields CDR1 SNHLY and CDR2 FYNNEI. This CDR3 spans 17 amino acids. Trimming stripped 5 bases from V and 0 bases from J, with 14 bases between. The CDR3 DNA reads TGTGCCAGCAGTCGGCGGCAGACCAGCTCTGGGGCCAACGTCCTGACTTTC. This encodes CASSRRQTSSGANVLTF.

V usage is TRBV28 and J usage is TRBJ2-1; the match to TRBD2 covers 7 bases. CDR3 length equals 17 residues. V lost 1 base to trimming and J lost 0 bases; unmatched junction nucleotides: 6. CDR1 MDHEN and CDR2 SYDVKM come from the germline V gene. The CDR3, as DNA: TGTGCCAGCAGTTTATCCACTAGCGCCAGCTCCTACAATGAGCAGTTCTTC. Amino acid sequence: CASSLSTSASSYNEQFF. Drawing the rest from reference TRBV28 and TRBJ2-1, the complete variable domain is DVKVTQSSRYLVKRTGEKVFLECVQDMDHENMFWYRQDPGLGLRLIYFSYDVKMKEKGDIPEGYSVSREKKERFSLILESASTNQTSMYLCASSLSTSASSYNEQFFGPGTRLTVL.

The V and J genes are TRBV5-1 and TRBJ1-1; D call uncertain. The germline CDR1 and CDR2 sequences are SGHRS and YFSETQ. V was shortened by 0 bases and J by 0 bases, with 6 bases between the two germline ends. The CDR3 consists of 14 residues. Here the CDR3 DNA reads TGCGCCAGCAGCTTGGGCAGTATGAACACTGAAGCTTTCTTT. This translates into CASSLGSMNTEAFF.

The V and J genes are TRBV18 and TRBJ2-5; no firm D call. This CDR3 has 13 residues. Trimming left V 0 bases short and J 1 base short, with 3 bases between. Germline CDR1 and CDR2: KGHSH and LQKENI. The CDR3 region is CASSPPSQETQYF. CDR3 nucleotide sequence: TGTGCCAGCTCACCACCATCCCAAGAGACCCAGTACTTC.

The chain is built from TRBV5-6 and TRBJ1-6; D may be TRBD1 (6 bases). Trimming pared 4 bases from V and 8 bases from J, leaving 22 bases between. The CDR3 is 17 residues long. CDR1 SGHDT and CDR2 YYEEEE come from the germline V gene. The CDR3 reads CASSAGTMGSFDSPLHF. The CDR3 nucleotides are TGTGCCAGCAGCGCAGGGACAATGGGGTCCTTTGATTCACCCCTCCACTTT.